These 20 T cell receptor beta chains were all obtained from the same sample, sequenced in a study of monozygotic twins with inflammatory bowel disease. TCRdb reprocessed the 5' RACE reads and stores each CDR3 protein as one record, lacking DNA. Its table records some 190,000 distinct CDR3 sequences. The sequenced sample consisted of blood. These receptors all come from a human donor with ulcerative colitis or Crohn's disease, or a healthy co-twin of an affected twin (not recorded which).

The V call is TRBV7-8, the J call TRBJ2-7. Per germline, CDR1 SGHVS and CDR2 FQNEAQ. The CDR3 loop spans 12 amino acids. CDR3: CASSSRYQEQYF.

This sequence joins TRBV19 and TRBJ1-6; the D gene TCRdb calls, TRBD1, cannot be checked with no DNA. The germline CDR1 and CDR2 sequences are LNHDA and SQIVND (reference sequence). The length of the CDR3 is 13 residues. The CDR3: CASGTGGKSPLHF.

The V gene is TRBV12-3 or TRBV12-4, the J gene TRBJ2-2; TCRdb's D call, TRBD2, is unchecked because there is no DNA. There are 15 residues in the CDR3. This CDR3 reads CASSPTGTPARELFF.

The rearrangement joins TRBV2 to TRBJ1-5; the TCRdb call, TRBD1, lacks DNA for checking. The germline V gene has CDR1 SNHLY and CDR2 FYNNEI. The CDR3 extends over 15 amino acids. This CDR3 is CASSLGGRPGQPQHF.

This chain links TRBV27 with TRBJ1-5. Per germline, CDR1 MNHEY and CDR2 SMNVEV (reference sequence). CDR3 length: 14 residues. Here the CDR3 reads CASSLQFSNQPQHF.

The rearrangement joins TRBV5-4 to TRBJ2-3; TCRdb indicates TRBD1, and absent DNA this call remains unverified. The CDR3 totals 15 residues. Per the germline V gene, CDR1 is SGHNT and CDR2 is YYREEE (reference sequence). The CDR3 sequence: CASSLGGQDTDTQYF. Filled out from reference TRBV5-4 and TRBJ2-3, the complete variable domain reads ETGVTQSPTHLIKTRGQQVTLRCSSQSGHNTVSWYQQALGQGPQFIFQYYREEENGRGNFPPRFSGLQFPNYSSELNVNALELDDSALYLCASSLGGQDTDTQYFGPGTRLTVL.

The chain joins TRBV7-8 to TRBJ2-1; with no DNA, the TCRdb D assignment of TRBD1 cannot be verified. CDR3 length: 16 amino acids. CDR1 and CDR2 from the germline V gene are SGHVS and FQNEAQ. The chain's CDR3 is CASSLEGQGDHNEQFF.

The J gene is TRBJ2-7, the V gene TRBV7-2; as DNA is missing, the TRBD2 call by TCRdb cannot be tested. The CDR3 spans 13 residues. The germline V gene encodes CDR1 SGHTA and CDR2 FQGNSA. The CDR3 reads CASSETSGREQYF.

The rearrangement joins TRBV6-2 or TRBV6-3 to TRBJ2-2; TCRdb outputs TRBD1, but without DNA this stays unchecked. CDR1 MNHEY and CDR2 SVGEGT come from the germline V gene. The CDR3 is 14 amino acids. CDR3 protein: CASSPQGVSGELFF.

CDR3 sequence: CASSYGQGRDEQYF. The rearrangement joins TRBV5-1 to TRBJ2-7; TCRdb proposes TRBD1, but this gene call is untestable without DNA. Looked up from germline, CDR1 is SGHRS and CDR2 is YFSETQ. The CDR3 spans 14 residues.

The chain uses TRBV29-1 and TRBJ1-3; the TCRdb D gene call, TRBD1, has no DNA to confirm it. The CDR3 spans 13 residues. CDR1 SQVTM and CDR2 ANQGSEA come from the germline V gene. CDR3 residues: CSVGQVSGNTIYF.

This sequence joins TRBV29-1 and TRBJ2-7; without DNA, the TCRdb call of TRBD2 cannot be checked. The CDR3 is 11 amino acids. CDR1 is SQVTM and CDR2 is ANQGSEA in the germline V gene. CDR3 loop: CSVGTNYEQYF.

J is TRBJ2-3 and V is TRBV3-2; TCRdb outputs TRBD1, but without DNA this stays unchecked. TRBV3-2 is termed a pseudogene. The CDR3 is 16 residues long. The CDR3 loop reads CASSRQQGGSTDTQYF.

V usage is TRBV12-3 or TRBV12-4 and J usage is TRBJ2-1. The CDR3 covers 14 residues. The CDR3 here is CASSLSHPDNEQFF.

The chain recombines TRBV25-1 with TRBJ1-1. The CDR3 runs 13 residues. Germline CDR1 is MGHDK and CDR2 is SYGVNS. CDR3: CASSGSGYTEAFF.

The gene calls are TRBV7-3 and TRBJ2-2. This CDR3 contains 15 residues. CDR1 and CDR2 from the germline V gene are SGHTA and FQGTGA. The CDR3 reads CASSPGLAETGELFF.

This chain uses TRBV3-1 with TRBJ2-7. Germline loops: CDR1 LGHDT, CDR2 YNNKEL (reference sequence). This CDR3 region has 14 residues. The CDR3 loop reads CASSQEGRPYEQYF.

This sequence joins TRBV5-1 and TRBJ2-3; no DNA is available, so the TRBD1 call from TCRdb remains unchecked. Germline assignment: CDR1 SGHRS and CDR2 YFSETQ. There are 15 residues in the CDR3. The CDR3 sequence is CASSLRQGDTDTQYF. Full variable domain (rest looked up from reference TRBV5-1 and TRBJ2-3): KAGVTQTPRYLIKTRGQQVTLSCSPISGHRSVSWYQQTPGQGLQFLFEYFSETQRNKGNFPGRFSGRQFSNSRSEMNVSTLELGDSALYLCASSLRQGDTDTQYFGPGTRLTVL.

V is TRBV5-8 and J is TRBJ2-1; TCRdb calls TRBD2, which cannot be checked without DNA. CDR3 length equals 15 residues. Germline V lookup: CDR1 SGHTS, CDR2 YDEGEE. CDR3 in amino acids: CASSFLGTTTREQFF. Combining the CDR3 with reference TRBV5-8 and TRBJ2-1 gives the whole variable domain EAGVTQSPTHLIKTRGQQATLRCSPISGHTSVYWYQQALGLGLQFLLWYDEGEERNRGNFPPRFSGRQFPNYSSELNVNALELEDSALYLCASSFLGTTTREQFFGPGTRLTVL.

The V and J genes are TRBV7-9 and TRBJ1-1. Germline values: CDR1 SEHNR, CDR2 FQNEAQ (reference sequence). The CDR3 is 13 residues long. The CDR3 region is CASSFSDSTEAFF.